This T cell receptor beta chain was obtained from a study of blood T cells in healthy people across ages. Study-wide background: In model experiments, template switching was able to capture about one barcoded beta molecule for every two T cells that were present.

Looked up from germline, CDR1 is SQVTM and CDR2 is ANQGSEA. V was shortened by 1 base and J by 0 bases, with 7 bases between the two germline ends. The length of the CDR3 is 14 residues. Then a second PCR, running roughly 6 to 12 cycles, was carried out with a sample-barcoded 5' primer and a J-beta primer mix. TCRdb itself ran the 5' RACE reads through MiXCR, one entry per CDR3 protein. This table holds more than 750,000 distinct CDR3 sequences, roughly 29% found once. The same sample was also used in a study of T cells of mothers and their children.

Material: blood. The receptor was derived from a middle-aged woman in good health. The chain uses TRBV29-1 and TRBJ2-1; D gene uncertain. CDR3 region: CSVEGQDSYNEQFF. The DNA for the CDR3 is TGCAGCGTTGAAGGGCAGGACTCCTACAATGAGCAGTTCTTC.